This T cell receptor (beta chain) appears in the sequencing data of a study of CD8 T cells in ankylosing spondylitis. Overall study findings and caveats: Ankylosing spondylitis blood seemed to carry a telltale TCR beta motif made of fewer than 10 highly homologous variants.

TCRdb re-called the 5' RACE reads with MiXCR, one entry per CDR3 protein. The table has hundreds of thousands of distinct CDR3 sequences, 20% seen once. Germline lookup yields CDR1 SGDLS and CDR2 YYNGEE. After removal of 2 bases from V and 4 bases from J, the junction contained 1 base not matched to a gene. CDR3 size: 14 residues. At least ten counts were recorded for this clonotype. Its antigen remains unidentified. Sequenced material: blood, either unsorted or a sorted T cell fraction (not recorded which). V and J are TRBV9 and TRBJ2-1; the match to TRBD2 covers 9 bases. This clonotype was obtained from a male donor with ankylosing spondylitis or in good health (not recorded which). CDR3 sequence reads: CASSVTSGYNEQFF. The CDR3 bases are TGTGCCAGCAGCGTGACTAGCGGTTACAATGAGCAGTTCTTC.